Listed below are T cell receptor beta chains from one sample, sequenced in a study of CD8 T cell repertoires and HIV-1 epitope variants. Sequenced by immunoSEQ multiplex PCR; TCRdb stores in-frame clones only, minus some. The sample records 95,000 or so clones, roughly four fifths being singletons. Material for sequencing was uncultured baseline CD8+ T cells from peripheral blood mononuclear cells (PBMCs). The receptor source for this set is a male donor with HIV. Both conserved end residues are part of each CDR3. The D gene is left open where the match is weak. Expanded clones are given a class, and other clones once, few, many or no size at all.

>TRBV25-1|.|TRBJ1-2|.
CASSPSDGRGYTF
TGTGCCAGCAGTCCTTCAGACGGGCGAGGCTACACCTTC
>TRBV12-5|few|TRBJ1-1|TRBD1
CASARTGGFAEAFF
TGTGCTAGTGCTCGGACAGGGGGCTTCGCTGAAGCTTTCTTT
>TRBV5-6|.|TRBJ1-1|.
CASSLGGRGTEAFF
TGTGCCAGCAGCTTGGGGGGGCGCGGCACTGAAGCTTTCTTT
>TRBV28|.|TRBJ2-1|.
CASSLRGEQFF
TGTGCCAGCAGTTTGAGGGGTGAGCAGTTCTTC
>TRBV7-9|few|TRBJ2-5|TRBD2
CASSLLRDYPRRETQYF
TGTGCCAGCAGCTTATTACGGGACTATCCCCGCCGAGAGACCCAGTACTTC
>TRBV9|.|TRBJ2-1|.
CASSVVGDHNEQFF
TGTGCCAGCAGCGTAGTAGGGGACCACAATGAGCAGTTCTTC
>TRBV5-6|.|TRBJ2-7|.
CASSYLGREQYF
TGTGCCAGCAGCTATCTAGGCCGGGAGCAGTACTTC
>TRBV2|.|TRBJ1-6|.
CASRMGLNSPLHF
TGTGCCAGCCGGATGGGGTTAAATTCACCCCTCCACTTT
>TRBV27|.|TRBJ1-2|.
CASSAPSQRLGGYTF
TGTGCCAGCAGCGCCCCCTCCCAAAGGCTGGGAGGCTACACCTTC
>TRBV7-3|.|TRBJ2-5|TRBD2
CASSPRVAGGRVETQYF
TGTGCCAGCAGCCCCAGGGTAGCGGGGGGGCGGGTGGAGACCCAGTACTTC
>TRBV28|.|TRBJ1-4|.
CASSPSRAGINEKLFF
TGTGCCAGCAGTCCATCTAGGGCAGGTATTAATGAAAAACTGTTTTTT
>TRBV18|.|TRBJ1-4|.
CASSPPSPHNEKLFF
TGTGCCAGCTCACCACCTTCTCCGCATAATGAAAAACTGTTTTTT
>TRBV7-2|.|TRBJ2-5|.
CASKTTPGLRVVETQYF
TGTGCCAGCAAGACTACCCCGGGCCTCCGAGTTGTGGAGACCCAGTACTTC
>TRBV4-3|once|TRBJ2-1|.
CASSHASGDAEQFF
TGCGCCAGCAGCCATGCCTCCGGAGATGCTGAGCAGTTCTTC
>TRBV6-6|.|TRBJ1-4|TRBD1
CASSHPPGQGIEKLFF
TGTGCCAGCAGTCATCCACCGGGACAGGGGATCGAAAAACTGTTTTTT
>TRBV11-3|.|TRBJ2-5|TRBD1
CASSQGAGGTQYF
TGTGCCAGCAGCCAGGGGGCGGGCGGGACCCAGTACTTC
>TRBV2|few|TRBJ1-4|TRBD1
CAGSGTGYEKLFF
TGTGCCGGCTCCGGGACAGGGTATGAAAAACTGTTTTTT
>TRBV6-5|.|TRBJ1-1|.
CASRERNTEAFF
TGTGCCAGCAGAGAGAGAAACACTGAAGCTTTCTTT
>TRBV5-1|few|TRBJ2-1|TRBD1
CASSVGQASNEQFF
TGCGCCAGCAGCGTGGGACAGGCCAGCAATGAGCAGTTCTTC
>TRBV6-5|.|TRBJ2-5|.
CASSYHRVGETQYF
TGTGCCAGCAGTTACCACAGGGTAGGGGAGACCCAGTACTTC
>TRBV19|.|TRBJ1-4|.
CASSMWGRDEKLFF
TGTGCCAGTAGTATGTGGGGGCGCGATGAAAAACTGTTTTTT
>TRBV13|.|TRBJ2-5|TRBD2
CASSLNRGGETQYF
TGTGCCAGCAGCTTAAATCGGGGGGGCGAGACCCAGTACTTC
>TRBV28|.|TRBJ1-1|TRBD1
CAAGQQNPNTEAFF
TGTGCCGCGGGACAGCAGAACCCAAACACTGAAGCTTTCTTT
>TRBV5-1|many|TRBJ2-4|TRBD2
CASSPRTSGEINIQYF
TGCGCCAGCAGCCCCCGGACTAGCGGGGAAATAAACATTCAGTACTTC
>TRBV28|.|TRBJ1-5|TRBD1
CASSLGQGGQPQHF
TGTGCCAGCAGTCTCGGACAGGGCGGACAGCCCCAGCATTTT
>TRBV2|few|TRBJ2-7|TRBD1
CASSRDRETEQYF
TGTGCCAGCAGTAGGGACAGGGAGACCGAGCAGTACTTC
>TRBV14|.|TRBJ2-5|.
CASSQDIRGWETQYF
TGTGCCAGCAGCCAAGATATCCGGGGTTGGGAGACCCAGTACTTC
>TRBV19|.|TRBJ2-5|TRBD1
CASSVGTGEEEETQYF
TGTGCCAGTTCCGTCGGGACAGGGGAGGAAGAAGAGACCCAGTACTTC
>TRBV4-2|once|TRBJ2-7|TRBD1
CASSLGQYLREQYF
TGTGCCAGCAGCTTGGGACAGTACCTTCGTGAGCAGTACTTC
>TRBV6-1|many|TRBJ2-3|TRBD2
CASSDRWEGTDTQYF
TGTGCCAGCAGTGATAGGTGGGAGGGAACAGATACGCAGTATTTT
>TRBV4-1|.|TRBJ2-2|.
CASSQPGAGPTGELFF
TGCGCCAGCAGCCAACCTGGGGCAGGGCCCACCGGGGAGCTGTTTTTT
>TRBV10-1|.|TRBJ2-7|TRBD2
CASSDSSGSSYEQYF
TGCGCCAGCAGTGATTCGAGCGGGAGCTCCTACGAGCAGTACTTC
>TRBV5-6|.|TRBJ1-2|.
CASSLDAF
TGTGCCAGCAGCTTGGACGCCTTC
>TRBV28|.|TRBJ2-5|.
CASSLPGQETQYF
TGTGCCAGCAGTTTACCAGGGCAAGAGACCCAGTACTTC
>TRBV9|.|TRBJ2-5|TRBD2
CASSASGIVPRETQYF
TGTGCCAGCAGCGCCAGCGGGATCGTACCGCGAGAGACCCAGTACTTC
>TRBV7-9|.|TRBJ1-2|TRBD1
CASSQAGTGGDYGYTF
TGTGCCAGCAGCCAAGCTGGGACAGGGGGCGACTATGGCTACACCTTC
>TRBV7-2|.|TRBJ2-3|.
CASSPRTPASTDTQYF
TGTGCCAGCAGCCCCAGAACCCCAGCCTCCACAGATACGCAGTATTTT
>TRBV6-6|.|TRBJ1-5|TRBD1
CASSSTRTGSNQPQHF
TGTGCCAGCAGTTCCACTAGGACAGGGAGCAATCAGCCCCAGCATTTT
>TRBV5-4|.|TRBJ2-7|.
CASSLDAYEQYF
TGTGCCAGCAGCTTGGACGCCTACGAGCAGTACTTC
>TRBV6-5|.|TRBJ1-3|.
CASSQRGTGNTIYF
TGTGCCAGCAGTCAGAGGGGGACTGGAAACACCATATATTTT